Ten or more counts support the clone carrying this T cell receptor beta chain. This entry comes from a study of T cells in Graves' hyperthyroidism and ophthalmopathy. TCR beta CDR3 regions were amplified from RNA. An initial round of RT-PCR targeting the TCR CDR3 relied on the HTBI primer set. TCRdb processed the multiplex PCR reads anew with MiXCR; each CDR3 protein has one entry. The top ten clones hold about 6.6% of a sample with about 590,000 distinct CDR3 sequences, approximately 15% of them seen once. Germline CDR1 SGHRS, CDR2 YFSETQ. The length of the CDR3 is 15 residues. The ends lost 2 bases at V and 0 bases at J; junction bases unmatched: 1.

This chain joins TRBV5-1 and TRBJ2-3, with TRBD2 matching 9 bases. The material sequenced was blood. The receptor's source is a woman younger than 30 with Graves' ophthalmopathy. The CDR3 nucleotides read TGCGCCAGCAGCTTCACTAGCGGGAGCACAGATACGCAGTATTTT. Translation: CASSFTSGSTDTQYF.